The T cell receptor (beta chain) under discussion was sequenced for a study of control samples from healthy donors and cancer patients. Points on this clone: One end of the junction does not line up with germline, which may come from a read error.

Assay used: immunoSEQ multiplex PCR; TCRdb lists only in-frame clones, some missing. The sample records over 75,000 clones, 85% being singletons. Sequencing was done on a sample of blood. This receptor was taken from a man aged 25-40 years in good health.

The CDR3 sequence: CASNLPGGLGNTIYF. In DNA, the CDR3 is TGTGCCAGCAACTTGCCCGGAGGGCTAGGAAACACCATATATTTT. V gene TRBV5-6 combines with J gene TRBJ1-3; D unclear. The length of the CDR3 is 15 residues. The germline V gene has CDR1 SGHDT and CDR2 YYEEEE.